This T cell receptor beta chain was recovered during a study of CD8 T cells in Susac syndrome. Germline CDR1 and CDR2: SGHRS and YFSETQ. The CDR3 contains 14 residues. Losses at the gene ends were 4 bases for V and 5 bases for J; bases not matched to a gene: 3. CD8+ and CD4+ T cells taken from blood had their TCR beta sequenced. Bulk CD8+ and CD4+ cells came from magnetic negative isolation; CD8+ TEMRA by FACS. RNA, at about 0.45 to 1 ug, was reverse transcribed with random hexamers. The immunoSEQ assay covered 54 Vbeta and 13 Jbeta segments for CDR3. TCRdb analysed the immunoSEQ multiplex PCR reads with MiXCR anew, one entry per CDR3 protein. The sample holds 300,000 to 350,000 distinct CDR3 sequences, about 91% seen once.

The sequence derives from a human donor with multiple sclerosis. The sequenced sample was CD4+ T cells from PBMCs. The chain couples TRBV5-1 to TRBJ1-5; 10 bases are a match to TRBD1. This chain's CDR3 is CASSTGQGDQPQHF. CDR3 nucleotide sequence: TGCGCCAGCAGCACAGGACAGGGGGATCAGCCCCAGCATTTT.